This T cell receptor (beta chain) was identified during a study of T cells after posttransplantation cyclophosphamide. V was cut by 5 bases and J by 6 bases, with 19 bases left in between. There are 16 residues in the CDR3. Per germline, CDR1 SGHVS and CDR2 FQNEAQ. In this sample, this clone turned up many times. The assay was immunoSEQ multiplex PCR, and TCRdb's table has in-frame clones only and misses some. The record shows about 17,000 clones for this sample, with no singletons present. Treatment was busulfan-fludarabine conditioning, a marrow graft, and cyclophosphamide on days +3 and +4. The sequencing used PBMCs, collected after allogeneic stem cell transplant with posttransplant cyclophosphamide. The sequence derives from a female patient in her 30s who received an allogeneic stem cell transplant from a related donor, was CMV-positive, and had no GVHD. Some T cells may be supplied by the graft donor. This chain links TRBV7-8 with TRBJ1-4, with a possible D match to TRBD1 (6 bases). CDR3 nucleotide sequence: TGTGCCAGCAGCCCGCTGGGGGGGGGCCAGTATGAAAAACTGTTTTTT. Residues: CASSPLGGGQYEKLFF.